The 5 T cell receptor beta chains below come from one sample, sequenced in a study of shared clonotypes between healthy human individuals. Using immunoSEQ multiplex PCR, the repertoire was profiled, and TCRdb retains in-frame clones only, with some absent. Among about 640,000 clones listed, about 78% were seen once. Sequencing input: memory CD4+ T cells sorted from blood. Subset in this sample: CD45RA-negative fraction. The receptors come from a woman aged 30 to 39 in good health.

This chain uses TRBV7-3 with TRBJ2-5; 13 bases map to TRBD2. Germline V gene data show CDR1 as SGHTA and CDR2 as FQGTGA. The CDR3 loop spans 15 amino acids. J was trimmed by 3 bases and V by 5 bases; bases with no gene match: 3. CDR3 protein: CASSAGTSGEETQYF. In nucleotides, the CDR3 is TGTGCCAGCAGCGCCGGGACTAGCGGGGAAGAGACCCAGTACTTC.

This chain joins TRBV10-3 and TRBJ2-4; perhaps TRBD1 as D (6 bases). Trimming took 5 bases from V and 8 from J, leaving 16 bases between them. CDR1 is ENHRY and CDR2 is SYGVKD in the germline V gene. CDR3 size: 14 residues. The CDR3 reads CAISRSAGVDIQYF. CDR3 DNA: TGTGCCATCAGTCGTTCTGCAGGGGTTGACATTCAGTACTTC.

There are many counts of this clone. The chain joins TRBV6-1 to TRBJ1-2, with TRBD1 as a possible D gene (5 bases). Trimming removed 1 base from V and 4 bases from J, with 13 bases in between. The CDR3 runs 15 residues. Germline CDR1 MNHNS, CDR2 SASEGT. CDR3 region: CASSEGGGKGYGYTF. The CDR3 DNA sequence: TGTGCCAGCAGTGAAGGTGGGGGGAAGGGCTATGGCTACACCTTC.

This clone was recorded only once. The V gene is TRBV6-1, the J gene TRBJ1-1; D is possibly TRBD1 (5 bases). This CDR3 comprises 13 residues. CDR1 MNHNS and CDR2 SASEGT come from the germline V gene. Trimming shortened V by 4 bases and J by 2 bases, and 8 bases separated the two germline ends. CDR3: CASSGWDNTEAFF. CDR3 coding DNA: TGTGCCAGCAGTGGGTGGGACAACACTGAAGCTTTCTTT.

The gene calls are TRBV21-1 and TRBJ2-5; the table's D call of TRBD2 was not tested on the DNA. TRBV21-1 is termed a pseudogene. The CDR3 totals 15 residues. Written as DNA, the CDR3 is TGTGCCAGCAGCAAAATACTAGCGGGAGAGGAGACCCAGTACTTC. Its translation is CASSKILAGEETQYF.